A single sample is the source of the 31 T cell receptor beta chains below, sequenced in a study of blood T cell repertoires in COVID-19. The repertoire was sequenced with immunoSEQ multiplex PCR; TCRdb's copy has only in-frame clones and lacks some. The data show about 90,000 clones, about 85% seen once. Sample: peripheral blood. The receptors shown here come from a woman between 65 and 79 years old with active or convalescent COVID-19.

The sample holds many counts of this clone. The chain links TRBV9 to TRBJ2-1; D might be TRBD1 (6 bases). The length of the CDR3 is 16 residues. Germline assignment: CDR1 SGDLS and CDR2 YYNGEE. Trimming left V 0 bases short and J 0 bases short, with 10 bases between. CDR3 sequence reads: CASSVAGQTSYNEQFF. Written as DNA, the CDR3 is TGTGCCAGCAGCGTAGCCGGACAGACCTCCTACAATGAGCAGTTCTTC.

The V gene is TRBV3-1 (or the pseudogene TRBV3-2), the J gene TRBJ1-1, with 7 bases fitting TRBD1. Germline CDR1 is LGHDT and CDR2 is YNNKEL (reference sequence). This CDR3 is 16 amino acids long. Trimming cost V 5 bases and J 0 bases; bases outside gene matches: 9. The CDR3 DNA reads TGTGCCAGCAGCTCCCGACAGGGTGCGATGAACACTGAAGCTTTCTTT. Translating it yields CASSSRQGAMNTEAFF.

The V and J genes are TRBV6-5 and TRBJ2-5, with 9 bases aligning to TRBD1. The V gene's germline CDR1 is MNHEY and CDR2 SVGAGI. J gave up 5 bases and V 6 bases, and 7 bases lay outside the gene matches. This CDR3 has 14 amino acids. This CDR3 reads CASSKTGGMETQYF. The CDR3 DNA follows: TGTGCCAGCAGCAAGACAGGGGGTATGGAGACCCAGTACTTC.

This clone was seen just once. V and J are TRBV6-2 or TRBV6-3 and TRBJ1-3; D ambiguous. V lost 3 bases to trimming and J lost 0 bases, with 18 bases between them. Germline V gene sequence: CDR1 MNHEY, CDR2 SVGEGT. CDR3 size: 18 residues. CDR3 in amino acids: CASSYSLRPGSSGNTIYF. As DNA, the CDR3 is TGTGCCAGCAGTTATTCTCTTCGGCCGGGGAGCTCTGGAAACACCATATATTTT.

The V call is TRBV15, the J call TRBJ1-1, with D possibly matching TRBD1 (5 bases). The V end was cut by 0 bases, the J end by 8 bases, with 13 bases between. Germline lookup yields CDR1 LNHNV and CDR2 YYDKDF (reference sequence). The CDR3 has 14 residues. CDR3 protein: CATSREAGGWEAFF. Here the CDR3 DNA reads TGTGCCACCAGCAGAGAGGCTGGGGGGTGGGAAGCTTTCTTT.

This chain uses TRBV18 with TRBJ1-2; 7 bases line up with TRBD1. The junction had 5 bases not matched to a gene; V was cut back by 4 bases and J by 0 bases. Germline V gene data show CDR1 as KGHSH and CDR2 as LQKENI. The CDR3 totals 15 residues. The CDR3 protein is CASSLYGTANYGYTF. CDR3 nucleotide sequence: TGTGCCAGCTCACTCTATGGGACAGCTAACTATGGCTACACCTTC. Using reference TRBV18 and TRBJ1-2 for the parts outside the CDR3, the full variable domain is NAGVMQNPRHLVRRRGQEARLRCSPMKGHSHVYWYRQLPEEGLKFMVYLQKENIIDESGMPKERFSAEFPKEGPSILRIQQVVRGDSAAYFCASSLYGTANYGYTFGSGTRLTVV.

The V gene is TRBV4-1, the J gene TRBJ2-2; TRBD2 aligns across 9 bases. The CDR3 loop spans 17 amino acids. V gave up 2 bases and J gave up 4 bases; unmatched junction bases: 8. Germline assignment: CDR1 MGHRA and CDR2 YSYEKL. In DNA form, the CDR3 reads TGCGCCAGCAGCCAACCCCTAGCGGGGTTACCCACCGGGGAGCTGTTTTTT. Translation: CASSQPLAGLPTGELFF.

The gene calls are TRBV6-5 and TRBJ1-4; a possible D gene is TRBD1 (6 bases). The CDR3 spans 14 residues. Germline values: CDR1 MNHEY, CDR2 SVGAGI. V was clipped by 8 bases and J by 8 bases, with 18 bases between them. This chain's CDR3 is CASHVGGRGEKLFF. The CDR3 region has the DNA TGTGCCAGCCACGTCGGGGGGCGAGGGGAAAAACTGTTTTTT.

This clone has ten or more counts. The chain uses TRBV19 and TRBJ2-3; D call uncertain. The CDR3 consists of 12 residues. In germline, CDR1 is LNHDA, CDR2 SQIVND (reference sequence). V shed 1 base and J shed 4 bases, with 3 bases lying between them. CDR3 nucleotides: TGTGCCAGTAGTATAGTCGCAGATACGCAGTATTTT. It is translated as CASSIVADTQYF. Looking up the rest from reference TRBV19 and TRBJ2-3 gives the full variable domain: DGGITQSPKYLFRKEGQNVTLSCEQNLNHDAMYWYRQDPGQGLRLIYYSQIVNDFQKGDIAEGYSVSREKKESFPLTVTSAQKNPTAFYLCASSIVADTQYFGPGTRLTVL.

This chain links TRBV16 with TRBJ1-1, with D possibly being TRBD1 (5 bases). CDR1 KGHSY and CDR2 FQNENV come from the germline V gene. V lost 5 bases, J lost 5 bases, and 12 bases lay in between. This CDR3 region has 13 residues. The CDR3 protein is CASSGGGGTEAFF. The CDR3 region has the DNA TGTGCCAGCAGCGGAGGTGGGGGGACTGAAGCTTTCTTT.

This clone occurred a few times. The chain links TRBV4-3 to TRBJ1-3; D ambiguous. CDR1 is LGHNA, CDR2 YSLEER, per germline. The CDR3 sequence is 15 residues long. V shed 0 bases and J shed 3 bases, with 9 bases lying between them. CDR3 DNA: TGCGCCAGCAGCCAAGAGGCGGGAGGTGGAAACACCATATATTTT. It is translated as CASSQEAGGGNTIYF.

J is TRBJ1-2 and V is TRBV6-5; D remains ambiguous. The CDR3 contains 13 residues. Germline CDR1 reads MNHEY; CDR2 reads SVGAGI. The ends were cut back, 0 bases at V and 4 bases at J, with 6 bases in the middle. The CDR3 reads CASSYSAAYGYTF. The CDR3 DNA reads TGTGCCAGCAGTTACTCGGCGGCCTATGGCTACACCTTC.

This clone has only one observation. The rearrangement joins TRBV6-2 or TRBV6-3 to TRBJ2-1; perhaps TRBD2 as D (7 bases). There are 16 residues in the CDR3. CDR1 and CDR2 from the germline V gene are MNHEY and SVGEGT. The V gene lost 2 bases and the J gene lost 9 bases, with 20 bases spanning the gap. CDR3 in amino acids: CASSYPRKRGGVEQFF. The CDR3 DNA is TGTGCCAGCAGTTACCCTCGCAAAAGGGGGGGCGTTGAGCAGTTCTTC.

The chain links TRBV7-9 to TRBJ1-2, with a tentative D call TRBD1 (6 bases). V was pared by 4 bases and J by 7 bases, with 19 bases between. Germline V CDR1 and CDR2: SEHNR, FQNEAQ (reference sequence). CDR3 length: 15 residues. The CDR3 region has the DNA TGTGCCAGCAGCTCGAAACCAGGGGTGAGCACTGGCTACACCTTC. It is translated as CASSSKPGVSTGYTF. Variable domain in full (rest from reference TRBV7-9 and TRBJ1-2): DTGVSQNPRHKITKRGQNVTFRCDPISEHNRLYWYRQTLGQGPEFLTYFQNEAQLEKSRLLSDRFSAERPKGSFSTLEIQRTEQGDSAMYLCASSSKPGVSTGYTFGSGTRLTVV.

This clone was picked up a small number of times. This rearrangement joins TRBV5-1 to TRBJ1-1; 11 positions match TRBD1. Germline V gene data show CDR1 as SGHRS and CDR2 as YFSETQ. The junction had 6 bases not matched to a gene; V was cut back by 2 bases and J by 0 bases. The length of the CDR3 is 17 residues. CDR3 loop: CASSFGQGAPMNTEAFF. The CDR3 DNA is TGCGCCAGCAGCTTTGGACAGGGGGCCCCCATGAACACTGAAGCTTTCTTT.

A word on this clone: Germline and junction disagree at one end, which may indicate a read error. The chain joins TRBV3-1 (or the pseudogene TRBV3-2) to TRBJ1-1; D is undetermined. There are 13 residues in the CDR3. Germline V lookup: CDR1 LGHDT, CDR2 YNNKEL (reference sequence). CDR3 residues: CASSPGGTPDRDF. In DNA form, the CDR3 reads TGTGCCAGCAGCCCCGGCGGCACCCCCGATCGAGACTTT.

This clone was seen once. The CDR3 bases are TGTGCCAGCTCACCTTCAGGACAGGGGGCGCGGGGCTACACCTTC. This encodes CASSPSGQGARGYTF. The chain uses TRBV18 and TRBJ1-2; 11 positions match TRBD1. The CDR3 covers 15 residues. Trimming took 3 bases from V and 8 from J; bases not matched to a gene: 8. Germline loops: CDR1 KGHSH, CDR2 LQKENI.

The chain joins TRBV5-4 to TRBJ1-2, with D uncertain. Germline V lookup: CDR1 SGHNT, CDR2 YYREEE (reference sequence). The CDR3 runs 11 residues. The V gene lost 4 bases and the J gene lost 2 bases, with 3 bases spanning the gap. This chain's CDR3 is CASSLNYGYTF. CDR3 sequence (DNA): TGTGCCAGCAGCCTGAACTATGGCTACACCTTC.

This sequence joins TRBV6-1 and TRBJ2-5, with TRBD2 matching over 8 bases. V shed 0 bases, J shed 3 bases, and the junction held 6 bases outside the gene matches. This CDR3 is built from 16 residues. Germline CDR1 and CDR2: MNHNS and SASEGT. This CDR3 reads CASSEAGGGSEETQYF. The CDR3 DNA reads TGTGCCAGCAGTGAAGCGGGCGGGGGGTCTGAAGAGACCCAGTACTTC.

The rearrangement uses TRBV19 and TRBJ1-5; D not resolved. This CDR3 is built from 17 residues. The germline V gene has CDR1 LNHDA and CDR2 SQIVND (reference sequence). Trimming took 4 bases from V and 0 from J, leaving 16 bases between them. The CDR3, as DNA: TGTGCCAGTAGTAGCGCAGGTAACTTTAATAGCAATCAGCCCCAGCATTTT. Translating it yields CASSSAGNFNSNQPQHF.

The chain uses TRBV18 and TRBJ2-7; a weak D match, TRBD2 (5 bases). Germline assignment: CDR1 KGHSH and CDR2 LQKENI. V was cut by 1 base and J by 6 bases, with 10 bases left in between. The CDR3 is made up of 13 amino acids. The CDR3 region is CASSPRGLSEQYF. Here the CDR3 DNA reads TGTGCCAGCTCACCACGCGGGCTCTCCGAGCAGTACTTC. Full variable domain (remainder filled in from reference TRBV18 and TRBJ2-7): NAGVMQNPRHLVRRRGQEARLRCSPMKGHSHVYWYRQLPEEGLKFMVYLQKENIIDESGMPKERFSAEFPKEGPSILRIQQVVRGDSAAYFCASSPRGLSEQYFGPGTRLTVT.

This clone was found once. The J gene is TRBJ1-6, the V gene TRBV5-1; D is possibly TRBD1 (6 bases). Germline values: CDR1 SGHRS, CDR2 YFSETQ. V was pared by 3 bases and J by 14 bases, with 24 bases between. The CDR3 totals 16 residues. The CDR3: CASSSYVGTGGASLHF. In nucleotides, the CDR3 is TGCGCCAGCAGCTCGTATGTGGGGACGGGGGGGGCGTCCCTCCACTTT.

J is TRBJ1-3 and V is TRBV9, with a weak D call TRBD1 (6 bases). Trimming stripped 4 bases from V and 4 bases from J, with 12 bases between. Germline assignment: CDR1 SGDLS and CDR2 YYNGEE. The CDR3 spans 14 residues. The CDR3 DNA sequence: TGTGCCAGCAGCCCGGACAGTAGGGGAAACACCATATATTTT. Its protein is CASSPDSRGNTIYF.

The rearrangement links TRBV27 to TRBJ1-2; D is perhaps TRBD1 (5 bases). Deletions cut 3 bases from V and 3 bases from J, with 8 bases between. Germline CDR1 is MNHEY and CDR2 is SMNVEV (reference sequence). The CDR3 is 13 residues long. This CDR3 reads CASSFIGDYGYTF. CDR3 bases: TGTGCCAGCAGTTTTATAGGGGACTATGGCTACACCTTC.

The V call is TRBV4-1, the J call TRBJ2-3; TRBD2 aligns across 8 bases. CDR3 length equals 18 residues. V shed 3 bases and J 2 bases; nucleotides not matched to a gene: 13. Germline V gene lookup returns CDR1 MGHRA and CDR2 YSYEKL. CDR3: CASSHRWETSGNTDTQYF. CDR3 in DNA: TGCGCCAGCAGCCATAGATGGGAAACTAGCGGAAACACAGATACGCAGTATTTT.

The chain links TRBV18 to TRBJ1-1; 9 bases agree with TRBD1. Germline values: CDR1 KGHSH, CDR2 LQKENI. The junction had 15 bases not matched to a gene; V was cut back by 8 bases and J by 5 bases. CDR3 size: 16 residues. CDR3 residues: CASTIATGGIGTEAFF. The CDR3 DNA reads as TGTGCCAGCACTATAGCGACAGGGGGTATTGGGACTGAAGCTTTCTTT.

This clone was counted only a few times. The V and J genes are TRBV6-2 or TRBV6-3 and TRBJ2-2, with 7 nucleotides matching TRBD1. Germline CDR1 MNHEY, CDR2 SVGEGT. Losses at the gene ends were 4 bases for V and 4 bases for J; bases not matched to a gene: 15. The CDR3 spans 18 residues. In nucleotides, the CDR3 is TGTGCCAGCAGTTCCATAAAAATGACAGGGATGGGCACCGGGGAGCTGTTTTTT. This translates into CASSSIKMTGMGTGELFF.

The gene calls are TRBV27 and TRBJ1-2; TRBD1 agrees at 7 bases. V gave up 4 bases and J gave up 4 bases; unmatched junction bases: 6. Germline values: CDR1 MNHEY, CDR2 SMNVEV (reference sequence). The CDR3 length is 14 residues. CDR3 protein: CASSSGGTGYGYTF. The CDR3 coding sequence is TGTGCCAGCAGTTCAGGGGGGACTGGCTATGGCTACACCTTC.

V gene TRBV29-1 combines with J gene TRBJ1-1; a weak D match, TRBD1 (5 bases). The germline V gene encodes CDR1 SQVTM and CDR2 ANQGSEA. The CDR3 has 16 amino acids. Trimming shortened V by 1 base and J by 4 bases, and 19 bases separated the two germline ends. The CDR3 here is CSVEGGPGKLSTEAFF. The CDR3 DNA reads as TGCAGCGTTGAAGGTGGGCCAGGGAAATTGAGCACTGAAGCTTTCTTT.

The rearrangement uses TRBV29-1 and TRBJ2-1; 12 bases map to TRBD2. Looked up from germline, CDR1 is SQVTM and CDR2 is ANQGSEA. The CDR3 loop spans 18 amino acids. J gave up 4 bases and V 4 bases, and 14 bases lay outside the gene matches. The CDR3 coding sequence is TGCAGCGTTGGATTCCCCCCTGGACTAGCGGGGACTTACAATGAGCAGTTCTTC. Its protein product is CSVGFPPGLAGTYNEQFF.

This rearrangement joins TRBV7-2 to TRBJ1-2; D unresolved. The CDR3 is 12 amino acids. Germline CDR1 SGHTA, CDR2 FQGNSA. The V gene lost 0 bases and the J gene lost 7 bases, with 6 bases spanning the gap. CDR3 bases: TGTGCCAGCAGCTTAGCCGGGTTTGGCTACACCTTC. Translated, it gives CASSLAGFGYTF.